This passage covers 25 T cell receptor beta chains from one sample sequenced in a study of CD8+CD57+ T cells in acquired aplastic anemia (dated 2018 in TCRdb). For sequencing, an Illumina HiSeq 2000 was employed. Genomic DNA served as template for TCR beta VDJ combination and CDR3 sequence profiling. The raw public reads went through TCRdb reprocessing: fastp at Q25, MiXCR clone calling, in-frame beta chains kept. For every CDR3 protein sequence, its rows merge into one entry that carries the most common genes and DNA. This sample comprises some 240,000 distinct CDR3 sequences, about 37% of them detected only once. The ten largest clones take up 1.1% of the sample. Sample: sorted CD4+, CD8+, or CD8+CD57+ T cells (not recorded which) from PBMCs. All receptors come from a human donor in good health, serving as a control.

The chain joins TRBV4-1 to TRBJ1-1, with a weak D call TRBD1 (5 bases). Germline assignment: CDR1 MGHRA and CDR2 YSYEKL. The CDR3 consists of 15 residues. V lost 0 bases to trimming and J lost 5 bases, with 13 bases between them. This chain's CDR3 is CASSQEGRGRTEAFF. The CDR3 DNA is TGCGCCAGCAGCCAAGAGGGGCGGGGTCGGACTGAAGCTTTCTTT.

V gene TRBV2 combines with J gene TRBJ2-5; 7 bases align to TRBD1. CDR1 is SNHLY and CDR2 is FYNNEI in the germline V gene. The CDR3 loop spans 12 amino acids. J lost 3 bases, V lost 10 bases, and 5 bases had no gene match. The CDR3 spells CATGQREETQYF. Here the CDR3 DNA reads TGTGCCACGGGACAGCGAGAAGAGACCCAGTACTTC.

This chain joins TRBV7-2 and TRBJ2-5, with D hard to call. V was shortened by 5 bases and J by 4 bases, with 8 bases between the two germline ends. Germline lookup yields CDR1 SGHTA and CDR2 FQGNSA. The CDR3 loop spans 12 amino acids. CDR3 loop: CASSVNRETQYF. The CDR3 DNA follows: TGTGCCAGCAGCGTGAACAGAGAGACCCAGTACTTC.

The chain carries TRBV28 and TRBJ2-7; TRBD2 agrees at 11 bases. With 3 bases clipped from V and 1 base from J, the junction kept 14 bases outside the gene matches. The CDR3 has 19 residues. Per the germline V gene, CDR1 is MDHEN and CDR2 is SYDVKM. CDR3 bases: TGTGCCAGCAGTTTCTTTGCGAACCTAGCGGGAGGCGTGTCCTACGAGCAGTACTTC. Residues: CASSFFANLAGGVSYEQYF.

This clonotype came up a few times. This rearrangement joins TRBV14 to TRBJ1-1; D unresolved. The V end lost 0 bases, the J end lost 2 bases, and 16 bases lay between the germline ends. Germline V gene data show CDR1 as SGHDN and CDR2 as FVKESK. The CDR3 spans 17 residues. In DNA, the CDR3 is TGTGCCAGCAGCCAAGATTTTTTCAGGAGTAGAAACACTGAAGCTTTCTTT. Protein product: CASSQDFFRSRNTEAFF.

V gene TRBV7-9 combines with J gene TRBJ1-5; the D is unclear. Germline V gives CDR1 SEHNR, CDR2 FQNEAQ (reference sequence). This CDR3 has 15 residues. V shed 5 bases and J shed 0 bases, with 11 bases lying between them. CDR3 nucleotides: TGTGCCAGCAGCCTACGAACCGATAGCAATCAGCCCCAGCATTTT. Its translation is CASSLRTDSNQPQHF.

V gene TRBV25-1 combines with J gene TRBJ1-1; TRBD1 aligns across 10 bases. V lost 0 bases and J lost 12; bases outside the gene matches: 7. CDR3 length: 14 amino acids. The V gene's germline CDR1 is MGHDK and CDR2 SYGVNS. This CDR3 is CASSEYGDRGSTFF. Written as DNA, the CDR3 is TGTGCCAGCAGTGAATACGGGGACAGGGGATCGACTTTCTTT.

This clonotype was counted many times. J is TRBJ2-2 and V is TRBV7-6, with 8 bases identical to TRBD1. This CDR3 is built from 14 residues. CDR1 is SGHVS and CDR2 is FNYEAQ in the germline V gene. V was pared by 3 bases and J by 7 bases, with 4 bases of the junction left unmatched. The chain's CDR3 is CASSFQGAGGELFF. CDR3 coding DNA: TGTGCCAGCAGCTTTCAGGGGGCGGGCGGGGAGCTGTTTTTT.

The chain joins TRBV10-3 to TRBJ1-1; D gene ambiguous. Trimming left V 4 bases short and J 0 bases short, with 12 bases between. Germline V gene sequence: CDR1 ENHRY, CDR2 SYGVKD. This CDR3 spans 15 amino acids. CDR3 protein: CAISASGTLNTEAFF. CDR3 nucleotide sequence: TGTGCCATCAGTGCCTCCGGAACCCTGAACACTGAAGCTTTCTTT.

This clonotype was seen many times. The J gene is TRBJ2-5, the V gene TRBV6-1; weak D call: TRBD1 (6 bases). Per the germline V gene, CDR1 is MNHNS and CDR2 is SASEGT. The CDR3 is 15 residues long. Trimming cost V 4 bases and J 5 bases, with 17 bases left between them. The CDR3 loop is CASSVVTGILETQYF. CDR3 DNA sequence: TGTGCCAGCAGTGTAGTTACAGGGATCTTGGAGACCCAGTACTTC.

This clonotype was seen more than once but under ten times. A much larger clone differs by one base, so this may be a read error. The chain uses TRBV20-1 and TRBJ2-5; D not resolved. Germline V gene lookup returns CDR1 DFQATT and CDR2 SNEGSKA (reference sequence). Trimming took 0 bases from V and 5 from J, leaving 10 bases between them. The CDR3 is made up of 13 amino acids. CDR3 protein: CSARDRQRETQYF. In nucleotides, the CDR3 is TGCAGTGCTAGAGATCGTCAGAGGGAGACCCAGTACTTC.

This clonotype was seen more than once but under ten times. This chain joins TRBV3-1 and TRBJ1-1, with D perhaps TRBD1 (6 bases). V lost 6 bases to trimming and J lost 1 base, with 12 bases between them. The CDR3 loop spans 14 amino acids. Germline V gene sequence: CDR1 LGHDT, CDR2 YNNKEL (reference sequence). CDR3 sequence: CASRIRGGNTEAFF. The CDR3 nucleotides are TGTGCCAGCAGGATCAGGGGTGGGAACACTGAAGCTTTCTTT. Full variable domain (rest looked up from reference TRBV3-1 and TRBJ1-1): DTAVSQTPKYLVTQMGNDKSIKCEQNLGHDTMYWYKQDSKKFLKIMFSYNNKELIINETVPNRFSPKSPDKAHLNLHINSLELGDSAVYFCASRIRGGNTEAFFGQGTRLTVV.

V usage is TRBV12-5 and J usage is TRBJ1-5; no clear D. V lost 6 bases to trimming and J lost 0 bases, with 12 bases between them. Germline V gene lookup returns CDR1 LGHNT and CDR2 FRNRAP. This CDR3 contains 15 residues. The CDR3 reads CASGPREDSNQPQHF. The CDR3 DNA follows: TGTGCTAGTGGACCAAGGGAAGATAGCAATCAGCCCCAGCATTTT.

There are many counts of this clonotype. The genes are TRBV7-9 and TRBJ1-6; D not resolved. V shed 4 bases and J shed 7 bases, with 8 bases lying between them. The CDR3 consists of 13 residues. Germline CDR1 is SEHNR and CDR2 is FQNEAQ (reference sequence). The CDR3 reads CASSSHLNSPLHF. The CDR3 DNA reads as TGTGCCAGCAGCTCTCACCTCAATTCACCCCTCCACTTT.

This chain connects TRBV12-3 or TRBV12-4 to TRBJ1-3; D not certain. The V and J ends lost 5 bases and 0 bases respectively, with 11 bases between them. The CDR3 runs to 15 residues. As DNA, the CDR3 is TGTGCCAGCAGTAGGATTCGGGGCTCTGGAAACACCATATATTTT. Translating gives CASSRIRGSGNTIYF.

This clonotype appeared many times. The chain links TRBV20-1 to TRBJ1-2; weak D call: TRBD1 (6 bases). With 4 bases removed from V and 5 bases from J, the gap between germline ends came to 17 bases. This CDR3 has 14 residues. Germline-derived CDR1 and CDR2 are DFQATT and SNEGSKA (reference sequence). In DNA form, the CDR3 reads TGCAGTGCTACCAAGGACAGCGCACTGTATGGCTACACCTTC. Translation: CSATKDSALYGYTF.

This clonotype was detected many times. The rearrangement uses TRBV20-1 and TRBJ2-3; the match to TRBD2 covers 8 bases. Looked up from germline, CDR1 is DFQATT and CDR2 is SNEGSKA (reference sequence). The CDR3 contains 13 residues. V trimming: 7 bases; J trimming: 6 bases; junction bases outside the gene matches: 9. CDR3 DNA sequence: TGCAGTGAAAGTCGGGGGGGCTCGGATACGCAGTATTTT. Protein product: CSESRGGSDTQYF.

This clonotype was picked up many times. This chain connects TRBV20-1 to TRBJ2-3; no clear D gene. CDR1 is DFQATT and CDR2 is SNEGSKA in the germline V gene (reference sequence). V gave up 5 bases and J gave up 3 bases, with 15 bases separating them. The CDR3 extends over 14 amino acids. CDR3 in amino acids: CSAVTRRGTDTQYF. For the CDR3, the DNA is TGCAGTGCTGTAACCAGGCGTGGAACAGATACGCAGTATTTT.

V and J are TRBV19 and TRBJ1-6, with 9 nucleotides matching TRBD1. The CDR3 has 14 residues. V lost 9 bases and J lost 8; bases outside the gene matches: 8. Per the germline V gene, CDR1 is LNHDA and CDR2 is SQIVND (reference sequence). The CDR3 nucleotides read TGTGCCAGCCGAGGACAGGGGACGGATTCACCCCTCCACTTT. This codes for CASRGQGTDSPLHF. The variable domain in full, completed from reference TRBV19 and TRBJ1-6, reads DGGITQSPKYLFRKEGQNVTLSCEQNLNHDAMYWYRQDPGQGLRLIYYSQIVNDFQKGDIAEGYSVSREKKESFPLTVTSAQKNPTAFYLCASRGQGTDSPLHFGNGTRLTVT.

This clonotype was picked up many times. The chain recombines TRBV5-1 with TRBJ2-3, with D unresolved. The CDR3 has 14 amino acids. Trimming took 4 bases from V and 7 from J, leaving 16 bases between them. The germline gives CDR1 SGHRS, CDR2 YFSETQ. The CDR3 DNA reads as TGCGCCAGCAGCCACGGATCGCCGGTGAATACGCAGTATTTT. Its protein product is CASSHGSPVNTQYF.

Notes on this clonotype: This may arise from a read error, as a much more abundant clone is one base away. The rearrangement joins TRBV11-1 to TRBJ2-3; weak D call: TRBD2 (6 bases). The V gene lost 2 bases and the J gene lost 8 bases, with 17 bases spanning the gap. In germline, CDR1 is SGHAT, CDR2 FQDESV (reference sequence). The CDR3 covers 15 residues. CDR3: CASSLYGGLQGTQYF. The CDR3 bases are TGTGCCAGCAGCTTATATGGCGGACTACAAGGTACGCAGTATTTT. The full variable domain, in which reference TRBV11-1 and TRBJ2-3 provide the parts outside the CDR3, is EAEVAQSPRYKITEKSQAVAFWCDPISGHATLYWYRQILGQGPELLVQFQDESVVDDSQLPKDRFSAERLKGVDSTLKIQPAELGDSAMYLCASSLYGGLQGTQYFGPGTRLTVL.

This clonotype was picked up many times. V gene TRBV10-3 combines with J gene TRBJ1-4, with TRBD1 matching over 8 bases. Losses at the gene ends were 6 bases for V and 8 bases for J; bases not matched to a gene: 8. Germline V lookup: CDR1 ENHRY, CDR2 SYGVKD. The CDR3 spans 14 residues. The CDR3, as DNA: TGTGCCATCAGCTCCGGGACAGGTGGGGAAAAACTGTTTTTT. Translating it yields CAISSGTGGEKLFF.

This clonotype was seen at least ten times. This chain uses TRBV20-1 with TRBJ2-7; 14 bases map to TRBD2. The CDR3 loop spans 15 amino acids. Germline V gene data show CDR1 as DFQATT and CDR2 as SNEGSKA (reference sequence). The trim removed 1 base at V and 4 bases at J, leaving 3 bases unmatched. CDR3 sequence reads: CSARAWTSGRYEQYF. The CDR3, as DNA: TGCAGTGCTAGAGCTTGGACTAGCGGGAGGTACGAGCAGTACTTC.

This clonotype occurred many times. The chain couples TRBV6-1 to TRBJ1-2; TRBD1 matches 9 bases. Germline CDR1 MNHNS, CDR2 SASEGT. V was clipped by 7 bases and J by 6 bases; unmatched bases: 6. This CDR3 is built from 13 residues. The DNA for the CDR3 is TGTGCCAGCAACAAGGGGGACAGGGATGGCTACACCTTC. This gives the protein CASNKGDRDGYTF.

The V and J genes are TRBV11-2 and TRBJ2-1; 7 bases match TRBD2. The trim removed 3 bases at V and 7 bases at J, leaving 12 bases unmatched. CDR3 length: 16 amino acids. Germline assignment: CDR1 SGHAT and CDR2 FQNNGV. CDR3 bases: TGTGCCAGCAGCTTTCGCTGGGCGGGAGAGGGAAATGAGCAGTTCTTC. The encoded protein is CASSFRWAGEGNEQFF.